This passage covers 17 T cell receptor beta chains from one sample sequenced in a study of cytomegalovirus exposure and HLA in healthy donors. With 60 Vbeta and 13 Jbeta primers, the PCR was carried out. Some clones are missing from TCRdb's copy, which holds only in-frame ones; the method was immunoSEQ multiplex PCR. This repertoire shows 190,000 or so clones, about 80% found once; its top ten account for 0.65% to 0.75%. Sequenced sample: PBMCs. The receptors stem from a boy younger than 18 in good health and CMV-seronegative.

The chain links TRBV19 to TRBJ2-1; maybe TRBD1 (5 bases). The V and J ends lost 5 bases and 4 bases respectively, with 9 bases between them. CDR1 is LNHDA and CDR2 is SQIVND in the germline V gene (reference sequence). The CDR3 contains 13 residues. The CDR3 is CASSRQPYNEQFF. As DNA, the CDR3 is TGTGCCAGTAGTCGACAGCCTTACAATGAGCAGTTCTTC.

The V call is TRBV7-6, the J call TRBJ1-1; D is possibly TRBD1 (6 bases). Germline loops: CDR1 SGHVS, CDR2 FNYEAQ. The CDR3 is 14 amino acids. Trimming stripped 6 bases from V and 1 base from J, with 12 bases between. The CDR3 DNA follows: TGTGCCAGCAGGTCAGGGGCCGAGAACACTGAAGCTTTCTTT. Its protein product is CASRSGAENTEAFF.

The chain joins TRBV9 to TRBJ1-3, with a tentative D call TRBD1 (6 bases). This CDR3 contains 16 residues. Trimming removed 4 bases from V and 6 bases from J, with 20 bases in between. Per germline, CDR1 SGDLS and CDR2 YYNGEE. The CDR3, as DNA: TGTGCCAGCAGCCCCGGAGGCCAGGGGCTATTAAACACCATATATTTT. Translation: CASSPGGQGLLNTIYF. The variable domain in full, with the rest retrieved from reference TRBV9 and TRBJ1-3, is DSGVTQTPKHLITATGQRVTLRCSPRSGDLSVYWYQQSLDQGLQFLIQYYNGEERAKGNILERFSAQQFPDLHSELNLSSLELGDSALYFCASSPGGQGLLNTIYFGEGSWLTVV.

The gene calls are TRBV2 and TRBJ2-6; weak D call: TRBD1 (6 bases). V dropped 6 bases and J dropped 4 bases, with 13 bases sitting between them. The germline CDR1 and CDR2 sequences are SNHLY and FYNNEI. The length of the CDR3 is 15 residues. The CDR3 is CASRVTGSGANVLTF. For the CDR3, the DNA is TGTGCCAGCAGGGTTACAGGGAGCGGGGCCAACGTCCTGACTTTC.

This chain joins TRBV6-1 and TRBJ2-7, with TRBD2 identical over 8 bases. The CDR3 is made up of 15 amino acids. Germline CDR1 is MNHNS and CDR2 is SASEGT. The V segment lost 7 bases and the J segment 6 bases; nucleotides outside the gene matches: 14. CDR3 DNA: TGTGCCAGCACCCCCCCCCAGCGGGGGTTGGGCGAGCAGTACTTC. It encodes CASTPPQRGLGEQYF.

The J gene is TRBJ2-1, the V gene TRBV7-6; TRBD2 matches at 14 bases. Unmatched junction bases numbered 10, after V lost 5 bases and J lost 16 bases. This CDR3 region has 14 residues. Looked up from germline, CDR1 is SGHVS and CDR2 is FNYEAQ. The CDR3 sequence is CASSPMGLAGDLFF. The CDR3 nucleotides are TGTGCCAGCAGCCCTATGGGACTAGCGGGAGATCTTTTCTTC.

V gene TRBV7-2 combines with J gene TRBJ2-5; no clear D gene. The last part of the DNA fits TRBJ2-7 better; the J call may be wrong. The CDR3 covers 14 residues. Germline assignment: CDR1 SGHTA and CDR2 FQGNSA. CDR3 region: CASSLYGSYYEQYF. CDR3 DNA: TGTGCCAGCAGCTTATATGGATCGTACTACGAGCAGTACTTC.

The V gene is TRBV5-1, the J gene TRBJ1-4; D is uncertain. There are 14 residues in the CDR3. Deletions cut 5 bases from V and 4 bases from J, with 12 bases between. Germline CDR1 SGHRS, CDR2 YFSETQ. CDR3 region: CASSPGILNEKLFF. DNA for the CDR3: TGCGCCAGCAGTCCAGGAATACTTAATGAAAAACTGTTTTTT.

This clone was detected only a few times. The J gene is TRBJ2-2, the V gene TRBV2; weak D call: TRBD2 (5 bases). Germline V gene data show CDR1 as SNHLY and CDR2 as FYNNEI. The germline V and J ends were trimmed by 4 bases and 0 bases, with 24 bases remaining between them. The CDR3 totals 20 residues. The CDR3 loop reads CASSATFPDGVWSNTGELFF. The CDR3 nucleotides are TGTGCCAGCAGTGCTACTTTCCCGGACGGGGTTTGGTCGAACACCGGGGAGCTGTTTTTT.

CDR3 residues: CASSQGQSSGNTIYF. The CDR3 DNA reads as TGCGCCAGCAGCCAGGGACAGAGCTCTGGAAACACCATATATTTT. The chain carries TRBV5-1 and TRBJ1-3; 7 bases fit TRBD1. CDR1 and CDR2 (germline): SGHRS, YFSETQ. With 4 bases clipped from V and 0 bases from J, the junction kept 4 bases outside the gene matches. The CDR3 is made up of 15 amino acids.

The CDR3 reads CASSLPRRGLNSGNTIYF. Here the CDR3 DNA reads TGTGCCAGCAGCTTACCTCGAAGGGGACTAAACTCTGGAAACACCATATATTTT. The J gene is TRBJ1-3, the V gene TRBV7-9, with D tentatively TRBD1 (5 bases). Trimming removed 2 bases at V and 0 bases at J, with 17 bases between. Germline CDR1 SEHNR, CDR2 FQNEAQ (reference sequence). This CDR3 has 18 residues.

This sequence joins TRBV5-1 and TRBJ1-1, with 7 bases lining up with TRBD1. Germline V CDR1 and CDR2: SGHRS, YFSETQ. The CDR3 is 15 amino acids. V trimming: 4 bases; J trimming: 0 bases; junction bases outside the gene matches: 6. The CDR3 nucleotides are TGCGCCAGCAGCACCTCGACAGGGTTGAACACTGAAGCTTTCTTT. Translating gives CASSTSTGLNTEAFF.

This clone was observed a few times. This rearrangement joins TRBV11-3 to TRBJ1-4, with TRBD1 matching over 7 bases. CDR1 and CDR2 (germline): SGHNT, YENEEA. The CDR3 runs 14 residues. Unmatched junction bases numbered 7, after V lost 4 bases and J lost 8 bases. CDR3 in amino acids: CASSSTGTGEKLFF. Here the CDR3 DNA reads TGTGCCAGCAGCTCGACAGGGACCGGGGAAAAACTGTTTTTT.

The CDR3 loop reads CASSPLGGRAGANVLTF. The CDR3 nucleotides are TGTGCCAGCAGCCCGCTGGGAGGGCGCGCTGGGGCCAACGTCCTGACTTTC. The rearrangement links TRBV4-2 to TRBJ2-6; 7 bases align to TRBD2. The CDR3 extends over 17 amino acids. V lost 4 bases and J lost 2; bases outside the gene matches: 8. Germline V gives CDR1 LGHNA, CDR2 YNFKEQ.

CDR3 DNA: TGTGCCAGCAGCCCCCCGGCAGGACAGGCTAGCACAGATACGCAGTATTTT. It encodes CASSPPAGQASTDTQYF. The V gene is TRBV9, the J gene TRBJ2-3, with 7 bases that match TRBD1. CDR1 and CDR2 from the germline V gene are SGDLS and YYNGEE. The CDR3 has 17 residues. The J segment lost 0 bases and the V segment lost 4 bases, leaving 11 bases of the junction unmatched.

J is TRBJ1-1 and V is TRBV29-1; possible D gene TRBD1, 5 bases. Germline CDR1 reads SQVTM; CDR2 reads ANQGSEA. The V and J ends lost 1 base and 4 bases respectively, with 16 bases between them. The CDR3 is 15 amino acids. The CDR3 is CSVEVGARGATEAFF. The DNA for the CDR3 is TGCAGCGTTGAAGTTGGGGCTAGGGGTGCCACTGAAGCTTTCTTT.

The CDR3 reads CASSVGQGSYNEQFF. CDR3 sequence (DNA): TGCGCCAGCAGCGTTGGACAGGGCTCCTACAATGAGCAGTTCTTC. The rearrangement joins TRBV5-1 to TRBJ2-1; TRBD1 agrees at 8 bases. The CDR3 is 15 residues long. Germline loops: CDR1 SGHRS, CDR2 YFSETQ. The trim removed 4 bases at V and 0 bases at J, leaving 3 bases unmatched. The full variable domain, rest sourced from reference TRBV5-1 and TRBJ2-1, is KAGVTQTPRYLIKTRGQQVTLSCSPISGHRSVSWYQQTPGQGLQFLFEYFSETQRNKGNFPGRFSGRQFSNSRSEMNVSTLELGDSALYLCASSVGQGSYNEQFFGPGTRLTVL.